This T cell receptor (beta chain) was observed in a study of control samples from healthy donors and cancer patients. The table came from immunoSEQ multiplex PCR; TCRdb's copy has only in-frame clones and leaves some out. This table has about 76,000 clones, around 86% appearing once. The clonotype originates from a woman between 50 and 59 years old with colorectal cancer. The sequencing input was PBMCs.

CDR3 sequence: CASSRQGAGHEKLFF. CDR3 in DNA: TGTGCCAGCAGTAGACAGGGGGCAGGGCATGAAAAACTGTTTTTT. The genes are TRBV5-6 and TRBJ1-4; TRBD1 aligns across 10 bases. Trimming removed 5 bases from V and 6 bases from J; junction bases left unmatched: 7. The CDR3 has 15 residues. Germline V gives CDR1 SGHDT, CDR2 YYEEEE.